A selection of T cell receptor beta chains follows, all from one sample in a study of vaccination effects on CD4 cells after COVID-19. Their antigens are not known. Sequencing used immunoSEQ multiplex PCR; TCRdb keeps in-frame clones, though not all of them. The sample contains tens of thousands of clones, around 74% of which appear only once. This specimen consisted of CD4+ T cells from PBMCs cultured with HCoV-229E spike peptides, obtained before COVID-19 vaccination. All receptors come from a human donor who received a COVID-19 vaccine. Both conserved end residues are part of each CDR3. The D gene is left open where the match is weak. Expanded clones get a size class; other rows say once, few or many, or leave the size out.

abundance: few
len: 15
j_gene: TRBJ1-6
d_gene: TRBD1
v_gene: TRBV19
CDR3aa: CASSIPGQGYSPLHF
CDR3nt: TGTGCCAGTAGTATCCCGGGACAGGGTTATTCACCCCTCCACTTT

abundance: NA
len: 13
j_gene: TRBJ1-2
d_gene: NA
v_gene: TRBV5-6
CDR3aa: CASSLKQVGGYTF
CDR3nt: TGTGCCAGCAGCTTGAAGCAGGTCGGCGGCTACACCTTC

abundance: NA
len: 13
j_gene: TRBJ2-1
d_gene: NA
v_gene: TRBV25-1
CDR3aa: CASSRGAGNEQFF
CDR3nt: TGTGCCAGCAGTCGGGGGGCCGGGAATGAGCAGTTCTTC

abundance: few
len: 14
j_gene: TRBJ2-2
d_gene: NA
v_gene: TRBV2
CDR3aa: CASIWGARDGELFF
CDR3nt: TGTGCCAGCATTTGGGGGGCCCGTGACGGGGAGCTGTTTTTT

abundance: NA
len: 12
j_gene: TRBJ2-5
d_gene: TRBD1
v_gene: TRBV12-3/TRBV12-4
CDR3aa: CASTNSGQIQYF
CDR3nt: TGTGCCAGCACCAACTCGGGACAGATCCAGTACTTC

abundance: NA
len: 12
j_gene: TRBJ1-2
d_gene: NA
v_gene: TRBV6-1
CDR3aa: CASSELGYGYTF
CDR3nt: TGTGCCAGCAGTGAATTGGGCTATGGCTACACCTTC

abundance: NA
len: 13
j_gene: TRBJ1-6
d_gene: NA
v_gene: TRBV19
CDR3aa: CASKGQSSSPLHF
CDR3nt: TGTGCCAGCAAGGGGCAGTCCAGTTCACCCCTCCACTTT

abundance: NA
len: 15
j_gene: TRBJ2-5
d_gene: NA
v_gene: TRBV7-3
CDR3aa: CASSLIRGGQETQYF
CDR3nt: TGTGCCAGCAGCTTAATTAGAGGGGGCCAAGAGACCCAGTACTTC

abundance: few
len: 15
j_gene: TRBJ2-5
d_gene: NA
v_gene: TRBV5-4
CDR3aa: CASSLANGRQETQYF
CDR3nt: TGTGCCAGCAGCTTGGCCAACGGGCGCCAAGAGACCCAGTACTTC

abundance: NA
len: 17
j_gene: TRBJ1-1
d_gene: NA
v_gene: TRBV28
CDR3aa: CASSRSINRALNTEAFF
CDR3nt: TGTGCCAGCAGCCGATCGATCAACAGGGCCCTCAACACTGAAGCTTTCTTT

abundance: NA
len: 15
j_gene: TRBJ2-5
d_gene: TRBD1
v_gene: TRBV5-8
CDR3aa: CASNRQGLFQETQYF
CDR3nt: TGTGCCAGCAACCGACAGGGCCTTTTCCAAGAGACCCAGTACTTC

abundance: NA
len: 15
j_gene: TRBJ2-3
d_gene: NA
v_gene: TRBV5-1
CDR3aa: CASSLVLGTTDTQYF
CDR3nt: TGCGCCAGCAGCTTGGTCCTAGGGACCACAGATACGCAGTATTTT

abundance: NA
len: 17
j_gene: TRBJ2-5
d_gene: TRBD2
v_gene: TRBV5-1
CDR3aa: CASSLSNSGGGGETQYF
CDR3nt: TGCGCCAGCAGCTTGTCGAATAGCGGGGGGGGAGGTGAGACCCAGTACTTC

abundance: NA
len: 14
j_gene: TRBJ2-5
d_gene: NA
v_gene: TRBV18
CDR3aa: CASSPPDRQETQYF
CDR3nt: TGTGCCAGCTCACCCCCAGACCGCCAAGAGACCCAGTACTTC

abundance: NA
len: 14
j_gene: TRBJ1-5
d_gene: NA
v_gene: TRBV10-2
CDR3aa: CASSPSGTKQPQHF
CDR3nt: TGCGCCAGCAGTCCCTCCGGGACGAAACAGCCCCAGCATTTT

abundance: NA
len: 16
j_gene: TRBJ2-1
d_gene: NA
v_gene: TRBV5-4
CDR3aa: CASSLDLGTRSDEQFF
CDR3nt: TGTGCCAGCAGCTTAGACCTCGGGACTCGCTCAGATGAGCAGTTCTTC

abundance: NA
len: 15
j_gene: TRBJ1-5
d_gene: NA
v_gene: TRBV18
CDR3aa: CASSPDGAGVVPQHF
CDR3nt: TGTGCCAGCTCACCGGATGGGGCGGGAGTGGTGCCCCAGCATTTT

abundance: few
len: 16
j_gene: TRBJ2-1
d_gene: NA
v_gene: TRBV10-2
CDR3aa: CASSEMGQGKDNEQFF
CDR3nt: TGCGCCAGCAGTGAGATGGGGCAGGGGAAAGACAATGAGCAGTTCTTC

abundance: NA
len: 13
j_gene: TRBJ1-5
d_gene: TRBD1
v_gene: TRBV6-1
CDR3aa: CASSDRGSQPQHF
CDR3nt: TGTGCCAGCAGCGACAGGGGGTCTCAGCCCCAGCATTTT

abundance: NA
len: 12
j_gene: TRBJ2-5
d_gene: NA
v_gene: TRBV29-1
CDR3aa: CSLRRGPETQYF
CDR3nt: TGCAGCCTGAGGCGGGGGCCCGAGACCCAGTACTTC

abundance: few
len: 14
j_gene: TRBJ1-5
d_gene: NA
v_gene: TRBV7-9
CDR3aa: CASSLGASNQPQHF
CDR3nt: TGTGCCAGCAGCTTGGGGGCGAGCAATCAGCCCCAGCATTTT

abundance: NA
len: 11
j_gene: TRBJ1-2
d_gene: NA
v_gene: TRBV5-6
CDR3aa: CASSFQGGYTF
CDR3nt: TGTGCCAGCAGCTTTCAGGGTGGCTACACCTTC

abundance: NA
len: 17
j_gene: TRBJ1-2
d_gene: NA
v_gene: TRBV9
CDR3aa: CASSSPTRTTFAYGYTF
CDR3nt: TGTGCCAGCAGCTCCCCCACAAGGACAACCTTCGCCTATGGCTACACCTTC

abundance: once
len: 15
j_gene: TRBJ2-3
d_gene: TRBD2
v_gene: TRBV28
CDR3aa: CASSSSSGGSLRGYF
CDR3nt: TGTGCCAGCAGTTCCTCTAGCGGGGGGTCCCTCCGGGGGTATTTT

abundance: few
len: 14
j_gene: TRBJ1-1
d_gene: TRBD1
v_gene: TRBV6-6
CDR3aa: CASSQTGYNTEAFF
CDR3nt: TGTGCCAGCAGTCAGACAGGGTATAACACTGAAGCTTTCTTT

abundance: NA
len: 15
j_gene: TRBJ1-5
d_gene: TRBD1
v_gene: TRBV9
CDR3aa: CASSVGAGGDQPQHF
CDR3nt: TGTGCCAGCAGCGTAGGGGCAGGGGGCGATCAGCCCCAGCATTTT

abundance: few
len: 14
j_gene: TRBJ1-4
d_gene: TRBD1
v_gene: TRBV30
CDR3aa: CAWRIDRGREKLFF
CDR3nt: TGTGCCTGGAGAATCGACAGGGGAAGAGAAAAACTGTTTTTT

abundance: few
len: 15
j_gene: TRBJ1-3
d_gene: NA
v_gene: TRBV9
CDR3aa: CASSVQGFSGNTIYF
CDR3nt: TGTGCCAGCAGCGTACAGGGGTTCTCTGGAAACACCATATATTTT

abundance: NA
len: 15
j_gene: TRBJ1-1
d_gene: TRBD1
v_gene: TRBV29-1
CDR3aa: CSVRDRGRRNTEAFF
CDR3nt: TGCAGCGTGAGGGACAGGGGAAGGAGAAACACTGAAGCTTTCTTT

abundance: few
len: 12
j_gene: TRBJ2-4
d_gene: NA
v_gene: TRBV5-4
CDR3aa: CASSLPDGLPHF
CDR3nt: TGTGCCAGCAGCTTGCCAGACGGATTACCTCACTTC

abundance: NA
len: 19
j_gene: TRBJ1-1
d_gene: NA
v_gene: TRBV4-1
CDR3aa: CASSQKGGGRLILNTEAFF
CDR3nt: TGCGCCAGCAGCCAGAAGGGAGGGGGGCGGCTTATACTGAACACTGAAGCTTTCTTT

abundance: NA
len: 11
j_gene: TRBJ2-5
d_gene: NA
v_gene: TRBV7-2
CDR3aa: CAITTGETQYF
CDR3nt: TGTGCCATCACAACCGGGGAGACCCAGTACTTC

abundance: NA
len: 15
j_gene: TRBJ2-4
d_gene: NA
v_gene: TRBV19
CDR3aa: CASSIDPQGGNIQYF
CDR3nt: TGTGCCAGTAGTATAGACCCGCAGGGGGGGAACATTCAGTACTTC

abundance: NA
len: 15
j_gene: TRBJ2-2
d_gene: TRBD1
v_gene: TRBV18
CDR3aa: CASSPGQGNTGELFF
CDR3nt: TGTGCCAGCTCACCGGGACAGGGTAACACCGGGGAGCTGTTTTTT

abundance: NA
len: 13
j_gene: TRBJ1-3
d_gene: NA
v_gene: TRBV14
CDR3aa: CASSRDADGAIYF
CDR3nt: TGTGCCAGCAGCCGCGACGCCGACGGGGCCATATATTTT

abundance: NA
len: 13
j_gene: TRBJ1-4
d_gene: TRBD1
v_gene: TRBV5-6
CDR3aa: CASSDRGGEKLFF
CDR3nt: TGTGCCAGCAGTGACAGGGGGGGTGAAAAACTGTTTTTT

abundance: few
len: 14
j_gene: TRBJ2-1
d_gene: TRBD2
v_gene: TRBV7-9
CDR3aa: CASSFTSGGALEFF
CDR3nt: TGTGCCAGCAGCTTTACTAGCGGGGGTGCTTTGGAGTTCTTC

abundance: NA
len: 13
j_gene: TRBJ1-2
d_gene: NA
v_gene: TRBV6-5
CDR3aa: CVLSAGLNYGYTF
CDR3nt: TGTGTCCTCTCGGCCGGACTTAACTATGGCTACACCTTC

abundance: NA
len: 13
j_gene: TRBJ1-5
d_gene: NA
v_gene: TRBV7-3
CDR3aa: CASSSGENQPQHF
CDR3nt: TGTGCCAGCAGCTCCGGGGAGAATCAGCCCCAGCATTTT

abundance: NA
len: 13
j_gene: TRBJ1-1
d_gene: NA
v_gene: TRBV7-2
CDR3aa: CASSLQGNTEAFF
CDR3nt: TGTGCCAGCAGCTTACAAGGGAACACTGAAGCTTTCTTT

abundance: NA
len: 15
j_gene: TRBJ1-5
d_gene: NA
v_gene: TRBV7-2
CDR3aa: CASSLVGAGNQPQHF
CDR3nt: TGTGCCAGCAGCTTAGTGGGGGCCGGCAATCAGCCCCAGCATTTT

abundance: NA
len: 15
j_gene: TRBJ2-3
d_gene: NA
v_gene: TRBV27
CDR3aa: CASSSGRGNTDTQYF
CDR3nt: TGTGCCAGCAGTTCGGGGCGGGGAAACACAGATACGCAGTATTTT

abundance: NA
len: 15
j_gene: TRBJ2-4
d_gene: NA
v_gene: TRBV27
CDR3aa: CASRPAGPAQNIQYF
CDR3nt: TGTGCCAGCAGACCCGCGGGGCCAGCTCAAAACATTCAGTACTTC

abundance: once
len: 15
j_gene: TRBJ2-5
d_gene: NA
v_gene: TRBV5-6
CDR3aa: CASSSYPTLLETQYF
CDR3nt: TGTGCCAGCAGCAGCTATCCCACTCTCCTAGAGACCCAGTACTTC

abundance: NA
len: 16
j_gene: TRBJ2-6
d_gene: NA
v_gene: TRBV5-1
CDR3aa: CASSLEPSSGANVLTF
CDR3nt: TGCGCCAGCAGCTTGGAGCCGAGCTCTGGGGCCAACGTCCTGACTTTC

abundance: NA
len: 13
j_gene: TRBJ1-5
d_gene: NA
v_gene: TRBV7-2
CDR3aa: CASSAQGNQPQHF
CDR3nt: TGTGCCAGCAGCGCACAGGGTAATCAGCCCCAGCATTTT

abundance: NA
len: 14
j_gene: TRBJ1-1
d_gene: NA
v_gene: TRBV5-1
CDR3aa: CASSGTTVNTEAFF
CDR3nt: TGCGCCAGCAGCGGCACGACAGTGAACACTGAAGCTTTCTTT

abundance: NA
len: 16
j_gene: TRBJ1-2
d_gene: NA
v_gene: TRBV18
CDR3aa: CASSRLTGAQEPGYTF
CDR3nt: TGTGCCAGCTCCCGATTAACCGGGGCTCAGGAACCTGGCTACACCTTC

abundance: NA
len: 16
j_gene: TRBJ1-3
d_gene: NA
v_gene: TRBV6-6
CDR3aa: CASSRPSEGSGNTIYF
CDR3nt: TGTGCCAGCAGTCGACCGTCCGAGGGCTCTGGAAACACCATATATTTT

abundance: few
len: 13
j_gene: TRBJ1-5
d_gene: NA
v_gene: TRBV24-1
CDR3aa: CATSDGGVLPQHF
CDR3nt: TGTGCCACCAGTGATGGGGGAGTTTTGCCCCAGCATTTT

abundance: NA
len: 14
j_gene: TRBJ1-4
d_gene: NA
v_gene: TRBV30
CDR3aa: CAWSVARGVEKLFF
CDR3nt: TGTGCCTGGAGTGTAGCTCGGGGGGTTGAAAAACTGTTTTTT

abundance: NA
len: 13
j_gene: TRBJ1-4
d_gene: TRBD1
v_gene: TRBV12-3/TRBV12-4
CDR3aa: CASRGQGNEKLFF
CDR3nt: TGTGCCAGCAGGGGACAGGGTAACGAAAAACTGTTTTTT